The clone carrying this T cell receptor (beta chain) has more than one count but fewer than ten. Its antigen is as yet unknown. The data originate from a study of early T cells in non-severe SARS-CoV-2 infection. Whole-study context: With bulk RNA from unsorted whole blood as input, sequencing yielded unpaired chains. Study results and limitations: Comparison of clonotypes with VDJdb favored anti-spike CD8 responses while missing private and CD4 specificities.

Germline CDR1 and CDR2: SGHRS and YFSETQ. V lost 3 bases to trimming and J lost 2 bases; unmatched junction nucleotides: 7. This CDR3 is built from 17 residues. Individual cDNA molecules carried attached unique molecular identifiers. MiXCR was run by TCRdb on the 5' RACE reads, yielding one entry per CDR3 protein. The sample has 70,000 to 95,000 distinct CDR3 sequences, roughly 14% seen once. This chain joins TRBV5-1 and TRBJ2-3, with 12 nucleotides matching TRBD2. This receptor was taken from an adult who was a healthcare worker with PCR-confirmed SARS-CoV-2 infection or an uninfected control (not recorded which). Sequencing was done on a sample of whole blood. CDR3 sequence reads: CASSSRTSGTNTDTQYF. CDR3 DNA: TGCGCCAGCAGCTCACGGACTAGCGGGACCAACACAGATACGCAGTATTTT.